These T cell receptor beta chains were read from a single sample in a study of cytomegalovirus exposure and HLA in healthy donors. Generated by immunoSEQ multiplex PCR, the TCRdb table keeps only in-frame clones and is missing some. This table has about 140,000 clones, 76% appearing once. The sequenced sample consisted of PBMCs. Source of these receptors: a woman aged 40 to 50 in good health and CMV-seronegative. Both conserved end residues are part of each CDR3. The D gene is left open where the match is weak. Not every row has a clone size; where given, it reads once, few, many or a size class.

V gene: TRBV28; J gene: TRBJ1-5; D gene: .; CDR3 length: 15; clone size: .; CDR3 DNA: TGTGCCAGCAGTCCCCGCGCCAGGCCAGGCCAGCCCCAGCATTTT; CDR3 protein: CASSPRARPGQPQHF
V gene: TRBV9; J gene: TRBJ1-1; D gene: TRBD1; CDR3 length: 15; clone size: .; CDR3 DNA: TGTGCCAGCAGAGCGGGACAGGTGATGAACACTGAAGCTTTCTTT; CDR3 protein: CASRAGQVMNTEAFF
V gene: TRBV6-5; J gene: TRBJ2-1; D gene: TRBD2; CDR3 length: 16; clone size: .; CDR3 DNA: TGTGCCAGCAGTTACTCGCGGGGGGGCCACTACAATGAGCAGTTCTTC; CDR3 protein: CASSYSRGGHYNEQFF
V gene: TRBV6-5; J gene: TRBJ1-1; D gene: TRBD1; CDR3 length: 13; clone size: .; CDR3 DNA: TGTGCCAGCAGAAAACAGGGGGCCGGTGAAGCTTTCTTT; CDR3 protein: CASRKQGAGEAFF
V gene: TRBV11-2; J gene: TRBJ2-3; D gene: TRBD2; CDR3 length: 15; clone size: .; CDR3 DNA: TGTGCCAGCAGCTCGGGGACTAGCTCCACAGATACGCAGTATTTT; CDR3 protein: CASSSGTSSTDTQYF
V gene: TRBV6-5; J gene: TRBJ1-1; D gene: .; CDR3 length: 13; clone size: few; CDR3 DNA: TGTGCCAGCAGCAGGGGACAGAACACTGAAGCTTTCTTT; CDR3 protein: CASSRGQNTEAFF
V gene: TRBV18; J gene: TRBJ2-7; D gene: TRBD1; CDR3 length: 12; clone size: .; CDR3 DNA: TGTGCCAGCTCAGAGACAGGGGACGAGCAGTACTTC; CDR3 protein: CASSETGDEQYF
V gene: TRBV2; J gene: TRBJ1-4; D gene: .; CDR3 length: 13; clone size: .; CDR3 DNA: TGTGCCAGCAGTGAGGTCAGGGATGAAAAACTGTTTTTT; CDR3 protein: CASSEVRDEKLFF
V gene: TRBV5-5; J gene: TRBJ1-1; D gene: .; CDR3 length: 12; clone size: few; CDR3 DNA: TGTGCCAGCAGCTCTACTATCGCTGAAGCTTTCTTT; CDR3 protein: CASSSTIAEAFF
V gene: TRBV21-1; J gene: TRBJ2-7; D gene: .; CDR3 length: 11; clone size: .; CDR3 DNA: TGTGCCAGCAGTACTAAGTACGAGCAGTACTTC; CDR3 protein: CASSTKYEQYF
V gene: TRBV10-1; J gene: TRBJ1-2; D gene: .; CDR3 length: 14; clone size: .; CDR3 DNA: TGCGCCAGCAGGGGGGACATAAAGAACTATGGCTACACCTTC; CDR3 protein: CASRGDIKNYGYTF
V gene: TRBV4-1; J gene: TRBJ1-1; D gene: TRBD1; CDR3 length: 18; clone size: .; CDR3 DNA: TGCGCCAGCAGCCGAGAACCGGGACAGGGAGAGTGGAGCACTGAAGCTTTCTTT; CDR3 protein: CASSREPGQGEWSTEAFF
V gene: TRBV2; J gene: TRBJ1-1; D gene: TRBD1; CDR3 length: 16; clone size: .; CDR3 DNA: TGTGCCAGCAGTGAACCCGGGGACAGATCGAGCACTGAAGCTTTCTTT; CDR3 protein: CASSEPGDRSSTEAFF
V gene: TRBV19; J gene: TRBJ1-5; D gene: TRBD1; CDR3 length: 16; clone size: .; CDR3 DNA: TGTGCCAGTAACCATCTAACGGGACAGCGCAATCAGCCCCAGCATTTT; CDR3 protein: CASNHLTGQRNQPQHF
V gene: TRBV29-1; J gene: TRBJ2-7; D gene: .; CDR3 length: 11; clone size: .; CDR3 DNA: TGCAGCGTTGAAGCAGCCGGAAGAGGGTACTTC; CDR3 protein: CSVEAAGRGYF
V gene: TRBV7-9; J gene: TRBJ1-5; D gene: .; CDR3 length: 13; clone size: .; CDR3 DNA: TGTGCCAGCAGCCCGCAGGGTAATCAGCCCCAGCATTTT; CDR3 protein: CASSPQGNQPQHF
V gene: TRBV19; J gene: TRBJ1-6; D gene: .; CDR3 length: 14; clone size: .; CDR3 DNA: TGTGCCAGTAGTATTGGCAGGATTAATTCACCCCTCCACTTT; CDR3 protein: CASSIGRINSPLHF
V gene: TRBV30; J gene: TRBJ2-7; D gene: TRBD1; CDR3 length: 16; clone size: .; CDR3 DNA: TGTGCCTGGAGTGTACTGGGACAGGGTAGCTCCTACGAGCAGTACTTC; CDR3 protein: CAWSVLGQGSSYEQYF